This is a list of T cell receptor beta chains from one sample in a study of shared clonotypes between healthy human individuals. TCRdb's table, derived via immunoSEQ multiplex PCR, lists solely in-frame clones and lacks some. This sample has a few million clones, with more than 90% found just once. What was sequenced was naive CD4+ T cells sorted from blood. The receptors originated from a man aged 18 to 30 in good health. CDR3s include the opening cysteine and the closing phenylalanine or tryptophan. Fields, in order: CDR3 protein, CDR3 DNA, V gene, J gene, D gene, clone size. The D gene is left open where the match is weak. Size is omitted from some rows. Given values are once, few, many or a class for expanded clones.

CDR3: CASSGAGGQGANTQYF
DNA: TGTGCCAGCAGCGGCGCCGGTGGACAGGGGGCAAATACGCAGTATTTT
V: TRBV28
J: TRBJ2-3
D: TRBD1
size: NA

CDR3: CASSLFRGGSGSSDTQYF
DNA: TGTGCCAGCAGTTTATTTCGAGGCGGGAGCGGGAGTTCGGATACGCAGTATTTT
V: TRBV27
J: TRBJ2-3
D: TRBD2
size: once

CDR3: CASSAAEVGGYTF
DNA: TGTGCCAGCAGCGCGGCGGAGGTTGGTGGCTACACCTTC
V: TRBV7-2
J: TRBJ1-2
D: NA
size: NA

CDR3: CASSSAGSRETQYF
DNA: TGCGCCAGCAGCTCAGCGGGAAGCAGGGAGACCCAGTACTTC
V: TRBV5-1
J: TRBJ2-5
D: TRBD2
size: NA

CDR3: CASSEDRGRGQPQHF
DNA: TGTGCCAGCAGTGAAGATAGGGGGCGCGGTCAGCCCCAGCATTTT
V: TRBV2
J: TRBJ1-5
D: TRBD1
size: NA

CDR3: CATSRVGAKNIQYF
DNA: TGTGCCACCAGCAGAGTTGGCGCCAAAAACATTCAGTACTTC
V: TRBV15
J: TRBJ2-4
D: NA
size: NA

CDR3: CASSVLVDRPPLHF
DNA: TGTGCCAGCAGCGTACTGGTCGATAGACCCCCCCTCCACTTT
V: TRBV9
J: TRBJ1-6
D: NA
size: NA

CDR3: CASSLPSTDTQYF
DNA: TGTGCCAGCAGCTTGCCGAGCACAGATACGCAGTATTTT
V: TRBV5-4
J: TRBJ2-3
D: NA
size: few

CDR3: CASSLGAEYEQYF
DNA: TGTGCCAGCAGCTTAGGTGCGGAATACGAGCAGTACTTC
V: TRBV11-2
J: TRBJ2-7
D: NA
size: NA

CDR3: CASGLDFGGPTYNEQFF
DNA: TGTGCTAGTGGTTTGGATTTCGGCGGACCGACCTACAATGAGCAGTTCTTC
V: TRBV12-5
J: TRBJ2-1
D: NA
size: NA

CDR3: CSVADNTGQGFF
DNA: TGCAGCGTTGCCGATAACACGGGACAGGGATTCTTT
V: TRBV29-1
J: TRBJ1-1
D: TRBD1
size: few

CDR3: CARRQAHEQYF
DNA: TGTGCCCGCAGACAGGCCCACGAGCAGTACTTC
V: TRBV30
J: TRBJ2-7
D: NA
size: NA

CDR3: CASSLLAGGVETQYF
DNA: TGTGCCAGCAGCTTACTAGCGGGGGGGGTAGAGACCCAGTACTTC
V: TRBV2
J: TRBJ2-5
D: TRBD2
size: NA

CDR3: CASSQEEWGRDTQYF
DNA: TGCGCCAGCAGCCAAGAAGAATGGGGTAGGGATACGCAGTATTTT
V: TRBV4-1
J: TRBJ2-3
D: NA
size: NA

CDR3: CASSLTGMETQYF
DNA: TGTGCTAGCAGCTTAACGGGGATGGAGACCCAGTACTTC
V: TRBV7-7
J: TRBJ2-5
D: NA
size: NA

CDR3: CASSRQGATNEKLFF
DNA: TGTGCCAGCAGCAGGCAGGGGGCAACTAATGAAAAACTGTTTTTT
V: TRBV5-6
J: TRBJ1-4
D: TRBD1
size: NA

CDR3: CASSVGTAMNTEAFF
DNA: TGTGCCAGCAGCGTAGGGACAGCGATGAACACTGAAGCTTTCTTT
V: TRBV9
J: TRBJ1-1
D: NA
size: NA

CDR3: CASSFSPLYEQYF
DNA: TGTGCCAGCAGCTTCTCGCCCCTCTACGAGCAGTACTTC
V: TRBV7-8
J: TRBJ2-7
D: NA
size: NA

CDR3: CATSRDINSYEQYF
DNA: TGTGCCACCAGCAGAGATATTAACTCCTACGAGCAGTACTTC
V: TRBV15
J: TRBJ2-7
D: NA
size: NA

CDR3: CAWSVLEGNIYF
DNA: TGTGCCTGGAGTGTACTTGAGGGAAATATATATTTT
V: TRBV30
J: TRBJ1-3
D: NA
size: NA

CDR3: CASSLVTGGRPTDTQYF
DNA: TGTGCCAGCAGCTTAGTGACGGGTGGACGCCCCACAGATACGCAGTATTTT
V: TRBV7-9
J: TRBJ2-3
D: NA
size: NA

CDR3: CASSQDASGIYNEQFF
DNA: TGTGCCAGCAGCCAAGATGCTAGCGGAATTTACAATGAGCAGTTCTTC
V: TRBV4-2
J: TRBJ2-1
D: TRBD2
size: NA

CDR3: CASSDLPGSNQETQYF
DNA: TGTGCCAGCAGTGATCTGCCAGGTAGTAACCAAGAGACCCAGTACTTC
V: TRBV2
J: TRBJ2-5
D: NA
size: NA

CDR3: CASSLGGGRTGELFF
DNA: TGTGCCAGCAGCTTAGGGGGTGGGCGAACCGGGGAGCTGTTTTTT
V: TRBV11-3
J: TRBJ2-2
D: NA
size: NA

CDR3: CASSFRDRVAYEQYF
DNA: TGTGCCAGCAGTTTTCGGGACAGGGTCGCCTACGAGCAGTACTTC
V: TRBV28
J: TRBJ2-7
D: TRBD1
size: NA

CDR3: CATVLAYGTSGEYEQYF
DNA: TGTGCCACCGTATTGGCCTACGGGACTAGCGGGGAATACGAGCAGTACTTC
V: TRBV27
J: TRBJ2-7
D: TRBD2
size: NA

CDR3: CASSLDGVASPYEQYF
DNA: TGTGCCAGCAGCTTAGATGGGGTAGCTAGTCCCTACGAGCAGTACTTC
V: TRBV11-2
J: TRBJ2-7
D: NA
size: NA

CDR3: CASSGLGGADGYTF
DNA: TGTGCCAGCAGCGGTTTAGGGGGGGCCGACGGCTACACCTTC
V: TRBV7-2
J: TRBJ1-2
D: NA
size: NA

CDR3: CASSLYFGGQKETQYF
DNA: TGTGCCAGCAGTTTATACTTCGGGGGACAAAAAGAGACCCAGTACTTC
V: TRBV28
J: TRBJ2-5
D: NA
size: NA

CDR3: CASSPSGEGGELFF
DNA: TGTGCCAGCAGTCCCTCAGGGGAGGGCGGGGAGCTGTTTTTT
V: TRBV28
J: TRBJ2-2
D: NA
size: NA

CDR3: CASTQGHRDYSTDTQYF
DNA: TGTGCCAGCACTCAAGGGCACCGGGACTATAGCACAGATACGCAGTATTTT
V: TRBV21-1
J: TRBJ2-3
D: NA
size: NA

CDR3: CASSLIRATGELFF
DNA: TGTGCCAGCAGCTTGATCAGGGCCACCGGGGAGCTGTTTTTT
V: TRBV7-9
J: TRBJ2-2
D: NA
size: NA

CDR3: CASSPRNPAGSTDTQYF
DNA: TGTGCCAGCTCACCAAGAAATCCGGCGGGGAGCACAGATACGCAGTATTTT
V: TRBV18
J: TRBJ2-3
D: NA
size: once

CDR3: CASSLIRATDTQYF
DNA: TGTGCCAGCAGCTTAATACGGGCGACAGATACGCAGTATTTT
V: TRBV7-9
J: TRBJ2-3
D: NA
size: NA

CDR3: CASSNAEGAGELFF
DNA: TGTGCCAGCAGCAATGCGGAAGGGGCCGGGGAGCTGTTTTTT
V: TRBV21-1
J: TRBJ2-2
D: NA
size: NA

CDR3: CASSLGDRARGETQYF
DNA: TGTGCCAGCAGCTTGGGGGACAGGGCCCGGGGTGAGACCCAGTACTTC
V: TRBV5-6
J: TRBJ2-5
D: TRBD1
size: NA

CDR3: CASSLSGNTGELFF
DNA: TGTGCCAGCAGCTTAAGCGGGAACACCGGGGAGCTGTTTTTT
V: TRBV11-1
J: TRBJ2-2
D: NA
size: NA

CDR3: CASSLPWDRNYGYTF
DNA: TGTGCCAGCAGCTTACCCTGGGACAGGAACTATGGCTACACCTTC
V: TRBV7-9
J: TRBJ1-2
D: TRBD1
size: NA

CDR3: CASSLDWNTQYF
DNA: TGTGCCAGCAGCTTAGATTGGAATACGCAGTATTTT
V: TRBV7-2
J: TRBJ2-3
D: NA
size: NA

CDR3: CAISESRGAGQETQYF
DNA: TGTGCCATCAGTGAGTCGAGGGGGGCCGGACAAGAGACCCAGTACTTC
V: TRBV10-3
J: TRBJ2-5
D: NA
size: NA

CDR3: CASSSQVWGYTF
DNA: TGTGCCAGCAGTTCGCAGGTGTGGGGCTACACCTTC
V: TRBV28
J: TRBJ1-2
D: NA
size: NA

CDR3: CASSPTGAGSPLHF
DNA: TGTGCCAGCAGTCCGACAGGGGCAGGGTCACCCCTCCACTTT
V: TRBV27
J: TRBJ1-6
D: TRBD1
size: few

CDR3: CASSYSSGGADEKLFF
DNA: TGTGCCAGCAGTTACTCGTCGGGGGGCGCAGACGAAAAACTGTTTTTT
V: TRBV6-5
J: TRBJ1-4
D: NA
size: NA

CDR3: CASSFYVGEKLFF
DNA: TGTGCCAGCAGTTTCTATGTCGGTGAAAAACTGTTTTTT
V: TRBV27
J: TRBJ1-4
D: NA
size: NA

CDR3: CTTCRFPNTGELFF
DNA: TGTACCACTTGCCGGTTTCCGAACACCGGGGAGCTGTTTTTT
V: TRBV6-1
J: TRBJ2-2
D: NA
size: NA

CDR3: CASSFGTRSDTQYF
DNA: TGTGCCAGCAGCTTTGGGACTAGATCAGATACGCAGTATTTT
V: TRBV7-3
J: TRBJ2-3
D: TRBD2
size: NA

CDR3: CASSSSGRGYEQYF
DNA: TGTGCCAGCAGCTCCTCGGGTCGGGGCTACGAGCAGTACTTC
V: TRBV5-8
J: TRBJ2-7
D: NA
size: NA

CDR3: CASSPHGIQETQYF
DNA: TGTGCTAGCAGCCCCCACGGTATCCAAGAGACCCAGTACTTC
V: TRBV7-7
J: TRBJ2-5
D: NA
size: NA